Below are 15 T cell receptor beta chains sequenced from a single sample in a study of T-cell memory formation after mild COVID-19. MiXCR, run by TCRdb on the 5' RACE reads, gives a single entry per CDR3 protein. The repertoire holds fewer than 150,000 distinct CDR3 sequences, with 5% to 6.5% as singletons. Material for sequencing was PBMCs or a T cell subset sorted from them (not recorded which). All receptors come from an adult woman who had mild COVID-19 (a few samples of this study predate the infection). Cell type and time point are not known.

This chain joins TRBV24-1 and TRBJ2-7, with a tentative D call TRBD1 (5 bases). The CDR3 runs to 12 residues. Germline CDR1 and CDR2: KGHDR and SFDVKD. Trimming removed 4 bases from V and 3 bases from J, with 6 bases in between. CDR3 protein: CATSDDSYEQYF. In DNA, the CDR3 is TGTGCCACCAGTGACGACAGCTACGAGCAGTACTTC.

This sequence joins TRBV24-1 and TRBJ2-1, with D perhaps given as TRBD1 or TRBD2 (6 bases each). Germline CDR1 is KGHDR and CDR2 is SFDVKD. The CDR3 totals 17 residues. V was cut by 3 bases and J by 5 bases, with 19 bases left in between. The CDR3 sequence is CATSDPPGRGGHNEQFF. In DNA, the CDR3 is TGTGCCACCAGTGATCCCCCAGGTCGAGGGGGGCACAATGAGCAGTTCTTC.

This clonotype appeared a single time. The chain couples TRBV11-2 to TRBJ2-7, with 10 nucleotides matching TRBD2. Trimming took 5 bases from V and 3 from J; bases not matched to a gene: 19. The germline V gene encodes CDR1 SGHAT and CDR2 FQNNGV. The CDR3 spans 19 residues. CDR3 residues: CASSPRVSSVAGGNYEQYF. The DNA for the CDR3 is TGTGCCAGCAGCCCCCGGGTTTCTTCGGTAGCGGGAGGAAACTACGAGCAGTACTTC.

This clonotype was counted at least ten times. The gene calls are TRBV10-3 and TRBJ2-2; D gene ambiguous. Germline CDR1 reads ENHRY; CDR2 reads SYGVKD. V dropped 8 bases and J dropped 0 bases, with 7 bases sitting between them. The CDR3 is 13 amino acids. CDR3 nucleotide sequence: TGTGCCATCGGTCCACCGAACACCGGGGAGCTGTTTTTT. Translation: CAIGPPNTGELFF.

This clonotype was seen at least ten times. The chain combines TRBV12-3 or TRBV12-4 with TRBJ2-5; 10 bases are shared with TRBD1. After removal of 4 bases from V and 4 bases from J, the junction contained 6 bases not matched to a gene. This CDR3 has 15 amino acids. CDR3 residues: CASSWTGGTRETQYF. The CDR3, as DNA: TGTGCCAGCAGTTGGACAGGGGGGACGCGAGAGACCCAGTACTTC.

This clonotype has more than one count but fewer than ten. This chain uses TRBV12-3 or TRBV12-4 with TRBJ1-2; 8 bases are a match to TRBD1. Trimming removed 8 bases from V and 8 bases from J; junction bases left unmatched: 13. This CDR3 has 14 residues. DNA for the CDR3: TGTGCCAGCCGTAAACCAGGACAGGGAGAAGGCTACACCTTC. This codes for CASRKPGQGEGYTF.

The sample holds many counts of this clonotype. The chain couples TRBV3-1 to TRBJ1-1; D is undetermined. Trimming took 3 bases from V and 5 from J, leaving 10 bases between them. CDR3 length: 13 amino acids. Germline-derived CDR1 and CDR2 are LGHDT and YNNKEL (reference sequence). CDR3 sequence (DNA): TGTGCCAGCAGCCAGCCCCAAGGGACTGAAGCTTTCTTT. Protein sequence: CASSQPQGTEAFF.

The chain combines TRBV3-1 with TRBJ2-3; no clear D gene. V lost 6 bases, J lost 0 bases, and 13 bases lay in between. The CDR3 runs to 15 residues. Germline V gene lookup returns CDR1 LGHDT and CDR2 YNNKEL (reference sequence). The CDR3 coding sequence is TGTGCCAGCAGTCCGACACGAGGTAGCACAGATACGCAGTATTTT. Translating it yields CASSPTRGSTDTQYF.

V is TRBV7-8 and J is TRBJ2-2, with a possible D match to TRBD1 (6 bases). Germline-derived CDR1 and CDR2 are SGHVS and FQNEAQ. CDR3 length: 17 residues. V shed 0 bases and J shed 3 bases, with 14 bases lying between them. The CDR3 loop is CASSLALHRVDTGELFF. The CDR3 DNA reads TGTGCCAGCAGCTTAGCGTTACACAGGGTGGACACCGGGGAGCTGTTTTTT.

The rearrangement joins TRBV7-2 to TRBJ2-5; a possible D gene is TRBD1 (6 bases). The CDR3 runs to 13 residues. Germline lookup yields CDR1 SGHTA and CDR2 FQGNSA. V gave up 5 bases and J gave up 1 base, with 8 bases separating them. The CDR3 protein is CASSRDTQETQYF. The CDR3 bases are TGTGCCAGCAGCAGGGACACCCAAGAGACCCAGTACTTC.

This clonotype has at least ten counts. This chain joins TRBV5-1 and TRBJ2-7; 12 bases are a match to TRBD2. The CDR3 runs 16 residues. Trimming at V came to 1 base and at J to 3 bases, leaving 5 bases not matched to a gene. Per germline, CDR1 SGHRS and CDR2 YFSETQ. The CDR3 DNA reads TGCGCCAGCAGCTTGCCCGGACTAGCGGGGAGCTACGAGCAGTACTTC. This encodes CASSLPGLAGSYEQYF.

The chain combines TRBV29-1 with TRBJ2-2; perhaps TRBD1 as D (7 bases). Germline loops: CDR1 SQVTM, CDR2 ANQGSEA. The V and J ends lost 7 bases and 5 bases respectively, with 17 bases between them. CDR3 length: 14 amino acids. This chain's CDR3 is CSAGDSRLTGELFF. The CDR3 DNA sequence: TGCAGCGCGGGGGACAGTAGGTTGACCGGGGAGCTGTTTTTT.

At least ten counts were recorded for this clonotype. The chain recombines TRBV7-9 with TRBJ1-1; tentative D call: TRBD1 (5 bases). This CDR3 comprises 13 residues. V lost 6 bases and J lost 4, with 12 bases in between. Germline V gene lookup returns CDR1 SEHNR and CDR2 FQNEAQ (reference sequence). CDR3 region: CASSEGLSTEAFF. The CDR3 bases are TGTGCCAGCAGTGAGGGGTTGAGCACTGAAGCTTTCTTT.

V gene TRBV4-3 combines with J gene TRBJ2-1; possibly TRBD2 for D (5 bases). Trimming removed 0 bases at V and 3 bases at J, with 15 bases between. In germline, CDR1 is LGHNA, CDR2 YSLEER. The CDR3 loop spans 17 amino acids. The CDR3 sequence is CASSQDSGLKIYNEQFF. The CDR3 DNA sequence: TGCGCCAGCAGCCAAGATTCAGGACTCAAGATCTACAATGAGCAGTTCTTC.

This clonotype was picked up many times. The rearrangement uses TRBV7-2 and TRBJ2-1, with TRBD2 matching 9 bases. This CDR3 spans 16 amino acids. Germline values: CDR1 SGHTA, CDR2 FQGNSA. J lost 12 bases, V lost 4 bases, and 16 bases had no gene match. CDR3 sequence reads: CASSSGGGRVSEGQFF. Written as DNA, the CDR3 is TGTGCCAGCAGCTCCGGTGGCGGGAGGGTCTCAGAGGGGCAGTTCTTC.